This T cell receptor beta chain was identified during a study of T cells in localized non-small cell lung cancer. Overall study findings and caveats: In uninvolved adjacent lung, T cell clonality reached its highest value, exceeding tumor. Blood T cell density predicted longer survival; adjacent-lung clonality, shorter. Turning up in adjacent lung were a median around 58 of the top 100 tumor clones.

A few counts support this clone. Its cognate antigen is unknown. Germline lookup yields CDR1 MNHGY and CDR2 SAAAGT. The ends were cut back, 0 bases at V and 6 bases at J, with 8 bases in the middle. This CDR3 has 13 amino acids. This table comes from immunoSEQ multiplex PCR, and its TCRdb copy is limited to in-frame clones, with some not included. The sample yields about 950 clones, roughly a sixth seen once. The clonotype originates from an older female donor with stage I squamous cell lung carcinoma. The chain is built from TRBV6-8 and TRBJ1-1, with unresolved D. Sequencing used lung tumor tissue, obtained before any cancer treatment. The CDR3 region is CASSYSVGSEAFF. The CDR3 nucleotides are TGTGCCAGCAGTTACTCGGTGGGTTCTGAAGCTTTCTTT.